This TCR beta chain is from a study of shared T cell receptors in the human thymus. Profiling relied on immunoSEQ multiplex PCR, and the TCRdb table lists in-frame clones only, not all of them. The sample includes some 760,000 clones, approximately 83% of them seen just once. Germline V lookup: CDR1 MNHEY, CDR2 SVGAGI. This CDR3 contains 14 residues. The J segment lost 7 bases and the V segment lost 7 bases, leaving 6 bases of the junction unmatched. The data also belong to a second study, concerning human thymus T cells. In that study: Donor material was obtained from healthy Finnish infants undergoing corrective surgery for congenital heart defects. During corrective heart surgery, resections were taken, and the thymus tissue came from them. Biased V and J segment usage appeared in thymus and peripheral blood. The related literature has documented a marked overlap of thymic repertoires among unrelated individuals.

The sequence was collected from a girl younger than two with a congenital heart defect. The specimen sequenced was thymocytes. V usage is TRBV6-5 and J usage is TRBJ2-2; 10 bases agree with TRBD1. CDR3 DNA sequence: TGTGCCAGCACCGGACAGGGGGGAAACGGGGAGCTGTTTTTT. It translates to CASTGQGGNGELFF.